Below are 23 T cell receptor beta chains sequenced from a single sample in a study of blood T cell repertoires in COVID-19. Using immunoSEQ multiplex PCR, the repertoire was profiled, and TCRdb retains in-frame clones only, with some absent. The table has around 42,000 clones, just over 85% seen once; the top ten hold roughly three fifths. The specimen was peripheral blood. The receptors stem from a man in his 70s with acute or convalescent COVID-19.

The chain couples TRBV10-3 to TRBJ2-7, with 7 bases matching TRBD2. Trimming took 8 bases from V and 0 from J; bases not matched to a gene: 7. Germline values: CDR1 ENHRY, CDR2 SYGVKD. This CDR3 comprises 14 residues. CDR3: CAISGPSGSYEQYF. The CDR3 nucleotides read TGTGCCATCTCTGGCCCTAGCGGCTCCTACGAGCAGTACTTC.

The chain carries TRBV10-3 and TRBJ1-1; a possible D gene is TRBD1 (6 bases). V lost 2 bases to trimming and J lost 1 base, with 11 bases between them. The germline V gene encodes CDR1 ENHRY and CDR2 SYGVKD. This CDR3 has 15 residues. The CDR3 here is CAISEPGHSNTEAFF. The CDR3 DNA reads as TGTGCCATCAGTGAGCCGGGACACTCGAACACTGAAGCTTTCTTT.

V gene TRBV4-2 combines with J gene TRBJ1-3; D gene unclear. Germline V gene data show CDR1 as LGHNA and CDR2 as YNFKEQ. Trimming removed 11 bases from V and 2 bases from J, with 10 bases in between. The CDR3 is 12 residues long. CDR3 loop: CASSVTGNTIYF. In nucleotides, the CDR3 is TGTGCCTCCTCAGTAACTGGAAACACCATATATTTT.

The V call is TRBV4-1, the J call TRBJ2-1; D possibly corresponds to TRBD1 (6 bases). Trimming stripped 2 bases from V and 1 base from J, with 18 bases between. The CDR3 length is 18 residues. CDR1 and CDR2 (germline): MGHRA, YSYEKL. The CDR3 here is CASSQPLWGQESYNEQFF. In DNA, the CDR3 is TGCGCCAGCAGCCAACCTCTCTGGGGGCAGGAGTCCTACAATGAGCAGTTCTTC.

In its sample, this clone was seen a few times. The chain recombines TRBV3-1 (or the pseudogene TRBV3-2) with TRBJ2-2; D uncertain. Germline CDR1 LGHDT, CDR2 YNNKEL (reference sequence). With 6 bases removed from V and 8 bases from J, the gap between germline ends came to 13 bases. The CDR3 runs 13 residues. CDR3 protein: CASSVEAPGELFF. CDR3 nucleotide sequence: TGTGCCAGCAGTGTCGAGGCCCCGGGGGAGCTGTTTTTT.

The chain joins TRBV6-4 to TRBJ2-1; possibly TRBD2 for D (5 bases). Germline V gives CDR1 MRHNA, CDR2 SNTAGT. This CDR3 has 13 residues. The ends were cut back, 5 bases at V and 7 bases at J, with 12 bases in the middle. The CDR3 sequence: CASSTDTGNEQFF. The CDR3 nucleotides are TGTGCCAGCAGTACCGACACGGGGAATGAGCAGTTCTTC.

CDR3 DNA: TGTGCCAGCAGCTTAGTGGGGAGAGGACAGCCCCAGCATTTT. As protein: CASSLVGRGQPQHF. The chain combines TRBV7-2 with TRBJ1-5, with D uncertain. The CDR3 runs to 14 residues. CDR1 is SGHTA, CDR2 FQGNSA, per germline. V shed 1 base and J shed 7 bases, with 11 bases lying between them.

This clone turned up a few times. The chain carries TRBV27 and TRBJ2-1; 7 bases fit TRBD2. This CDR3 has 14 amino acids. The junction had 9 bases not matched to a gene; V was cut back by 5 bases and J by 8 bases. Germline V gene lookup returns CDR1 MNHEY and CDR2 SMNVEV (reference sequence). The CDR3 DNA reads as TGTGCCAGCAGTCACCCTTTTGCGGGAGATGAGCAGTTCTTC. Protein sequence: CASSHPFAGDEQFF.

This chain uses TRBV7-8 with TRBJ1-1, with D possibly matching TRBD1 (5 bases). Germline CDR1 is SGHVS and CDR2 is FQNEAQ. CDR3 size: 14 residues. V was pared by 4 bases and J by 5 bases, with 14 bases between. CDR3 loop: CASSWTRVGTEAFF. In nucleotides, the CDR3 is TGTGCCAGCAGCTGGACCAGGGTAGGGACTGAAGCTTTCTTT.

The chain joins TRBV5-1 to TRBJ2-3; TRBD2 aligns across 15 bases. The CDR3 covers 17 residues. Looked up from germline, CDR1 is SGHRS and CDR2 is YFSETQ. Germline trimming cut 4 bases from V and 4 bases from J; bases unmatched to any gene: 7. CDR3 sequence (DNA): TGCGCCAGCAGCCCAGGGACTAGCGGGGGGCTCGCAGATACGCAGTATTTT. Encoded protein: CASSPGTSGGLADTQYF.

The chain links TRBV12-3 or TRBV12-4 to TRBJ2-7, with a possible D match to TRBD1 (5 bases). The CDR3 totals 13 residues. The V and J ends lost 3 bases and 3 bases respectively, with 9 bases between them. CDR3 in DNA: TGTGCCAGCAGTTTGGGCAGGGTCTACGAGCAGTACTTC. Protein sequence: CASSLGRVYEQYF.

This rearrangement joins TRBV5-6 to TRBJ2-1, with 13 bases identical to TRBD2. CDR1 and CDR2 (germline): SGHDT, YYEEEE. This CDR3 comprises 14 residues. V trimming: 4 bases; J trimming: 9 bases; junction bases outside the gene matches: 4. This CDR3 reads CASSGLAGEVEQFF. DNA of the CDR3: TGTGCCAGCAGCGGACTAGCGGGAGAGGTTGAGCAGTTCTTC.

The chain recombines TRBV9 with TRBJ1-6; 7 nucleotides match TRBD1. This CDR3 spans 16 amino acids. J was trimmed by 6 bases and V by 0 bases; bases with no gene match: 6. Germline V gene lookup returns CDR1 SGDLS and CDR2 YYNGEE. CDR3 sequence (DNA): TGTGCCAGCAGCGTAGGGGGAAACAGGGGTAATTCACCCCTCCACTTT. Translation: CASSVGGNRGNSPLHF.

This clone showed up just a few times. The V gene is TRBV27, the J gene TRBJ1-6, with D possibly being TRBD1 (6 bases). The CDR3 runs 15 residues. Germline V gene data show CDR1 as MNHEY and CDR2 as SMNVEV (reference sequence). V lost 4 bases and J lost 8, with 15 bases in between. The CDR3 coding sequence is TGTGCCAGCAGTTCCACCGGGCAGGGGTATTCACCCCTCCACTTT. Translating it yields CASSSTGQGYSPLHF.

The gene calls are TRBV7-8 and TRBJ1-2, with TRBD1 as a possible D gene (5 bases). CDR1 is SGHVS and CDR2 is FQNEAQ in the germline V gene. V shed 5 bases and J shed 7 bases, with 11 bases lying between them. The CDR3 spans 12 residues. The CDR3 loop reads CASSPWTLGYTF. As DNA, the CDR3 is TGTGCCAGCAGCCCTTGGACACTTGGCTACACCTTC.

This clone turned up a few times. This chain links TRBV19 with TRBJ1-5; 8 nucleotides match TRBD1. V was pared by 7 bases and J by 0 bases, with 11 bases of the junction left unmatched. Germline V CDR1 and CDR2: LNHDA, SQIVND (reference sequence). This CDR3 region has 17 residues. CDR3 residues: CASTSGQGPYSNQPQHF. The CDR3 DNA follows: TGTGCCAGTACCTCAGGACAGGGCCCTTATAGCAATCAGCCCCAGCATTTT.

V gene TRBV11-2 combines with J gene TRBJ2-7, with 10 bases that match TRBD1. Trimming took 5 bases from V and 7 from J; bases not matched to a gene: 11. The CDR3 consists of 15 residues. The germline V gene encodes CDR1 SGHAT and CDR2 FQNNGV. The CDR3 here is CASSRWDRGASEQYF. CDR3 coding DNA: TGTGCCAGCAGCCGCTGGGACAGGGGAGCTAGTGAGCAGTACTTC.

This sequence joins TRBV18 and TRBJ1-4; TRBD1 matches 10 bases. Trimming at V came to 3 bases and at J to 15 bases, leaving 10 bases not matched to a gene. The CDR3 spans 14 residues. CDR1 is KGHSH, CDR2 LQKENI, per germline. The DNA of the CDR3 is TGTGCCAGCTCACCGACAGGGGGCACGTACGGATTGTTTTTT. Its protein is CASSPTGGTYGLFF.

The CDR3 is CASSSGTGGFGYTF. CDR3 nucleotides: TGTGCCAGCAGTTCCGGGACAGGGGGCTTTGGCTACACCTTC. This chain connects TRBV5-6 to TRBJ1-2, with 12 bases aligning to TRBD1. The CDR3 loop spans 14 amino acids. J gave up 7 bases and V 5 bases, and 6 bases lay outside the gene matches. Germline CDR1 SGHDT, CDR2 YYEEEE.

The chain links TRBV3-1 (or the pseudogene TRBV3-2) to TRBJ2-1; D possibly corresponds to TRBD2 (6 bases). The CDR3 consists of 16 residues. CDR1 and CDR2 (germline): LGHDT, YNNKEL (reference sequence). V lost 1 base and J 5 bases, leaving 15 bases between the germline ends. Here the CDR3 DNA reads TGTGCCAGCAGCCAAGTCCCGGGTAGCGGTGACAATGAGCAGTTCTTC. Translating gives CASSQVPGSGDNEQFF.

The chain carries TRBV6-2 or TRBV6-3 and TRBJ2-1; 7 bases map to TRBD1. This CDR3 region has 15 residues. After removal of 5 bases from V and 0 bases from J, the junction contained 4 bases not matched to a gene. The germline CDR1 and CDR2 sequences are MNHEY and SVGEGT. CDR3 nucleotides: TGTGCCAGCAGTGGGGGACAGTTCTCCTACAATGAGCAGTTCTTC. Translating it yields CASSGGQFSYNEQFF.

A few counts support this clone. This rearrangement joins TRBV7-2 to TRBJ1-1, with unresolved D. Germline V lookup: CDR1 SGHTA, CDR2 FQGNSA. Trimming removed 2 bases from V and 0 bases from J, with 7 bases in between. The CDR3 runs to 14 residues. The CDR3 loop reads CASSLKQMNTEAFF. The DNA for the CDR3 is TGTGCCAGCAGCTTAAAACAGATGAACACTGAAGCTTTCTTT.

V gene TRBV19 combines with J gene TRBJ2-7, with D tentatively TRBD2 (5 bases). There are 16 residues in the CDR3. Trimming stripped 5 bases from V and 2 bases from J, with 19 bases between. Germline CDR1 LNHDA, CDR2 SQIVND (reference sequence). CDR3 loop: CASSVGWGRGTYEQYF. The CDR3 coding sequence is TGTGCCAGTAGTGTAGGCTGGGGAAGAGGGACCTACGAGCAGTACTTC.